This TCR beta chain was sequenced for a study of blood T cell repertoires in COVID-19. Per germline, CDR1 MNHEY and CDR2 SVGAGI. Deletions cut 7 bases from V and 0 bases from J, with 15 bases between. The CDR3 has 15 residues. Some clones are missing from TCRdb's copy, which holds only in-frame ones; the method was immunoSEQ multiplex PCR. Counted here are around 150,000 clones, roughly 80% occurring once; the ten biggest clones make up roughly 3.4%. This sequence joins TRBV6-5 and TRBJ1-2; D unclear. This TCR derives from a woman between 55 and 75 years old who had recovered from COVID-19. Sequences were obtained from PBMCs or T cells enriched from blood (not recorded which). The CDR3 DNA follows: TGTGCCAGCATTGGGAGTTTAGAAGCTAACTATGGCTACACCTTC. It codes for CASIGSLEANYGYTF.